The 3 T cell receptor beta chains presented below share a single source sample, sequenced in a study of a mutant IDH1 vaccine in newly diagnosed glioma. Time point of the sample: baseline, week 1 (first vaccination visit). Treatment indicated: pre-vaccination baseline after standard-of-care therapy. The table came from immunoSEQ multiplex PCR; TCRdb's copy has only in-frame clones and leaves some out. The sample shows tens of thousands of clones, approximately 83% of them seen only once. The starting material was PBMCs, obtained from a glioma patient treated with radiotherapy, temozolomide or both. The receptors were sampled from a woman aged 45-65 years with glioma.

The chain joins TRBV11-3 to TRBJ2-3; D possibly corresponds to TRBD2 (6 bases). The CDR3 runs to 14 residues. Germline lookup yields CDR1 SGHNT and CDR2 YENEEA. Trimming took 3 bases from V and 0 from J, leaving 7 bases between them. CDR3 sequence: CASSFRGSTDTQYF. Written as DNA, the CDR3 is TGTGCCAGCAGCTTCCGGGGGAGCACAGATACGCAGTATTTT.

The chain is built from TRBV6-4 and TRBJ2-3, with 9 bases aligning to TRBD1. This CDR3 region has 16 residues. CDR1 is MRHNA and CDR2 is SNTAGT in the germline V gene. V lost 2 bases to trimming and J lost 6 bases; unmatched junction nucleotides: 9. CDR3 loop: CASSDSDRGAVDTQYF. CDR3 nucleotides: TGTGCCAGCAGTGACAGTGACAGGGGGGCCGTGGATACGCAGTATTTT.

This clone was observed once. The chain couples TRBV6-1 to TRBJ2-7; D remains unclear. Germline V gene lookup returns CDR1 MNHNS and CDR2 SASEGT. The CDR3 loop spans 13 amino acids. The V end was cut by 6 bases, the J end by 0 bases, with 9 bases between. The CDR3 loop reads CASRYYVSYEQYF. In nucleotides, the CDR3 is TGTGCCAGCAGATACTATGTCTCCTACGAGCAGTACTTC.